A selection of T cell receptor beta chains follows, all from one sample in a study of regulatory T cells in long-lasting Graves disease. TCRdb reprocessed the multiplex PCR reads via MiXCR and lists one record per CDR3 protein. The data hold under 450,000 distinct CDR3 sequences, with under 20% observed a single time. These same data were also listed under a study on T cells in Graves' hyperthyroidism and ophthalmopathy.

The input for sequencing was peripheral blood mononuclear cells (PBMCs), taken at new diagnosis, from a patient treated with antithyroid drugs. All receptors come from a woman between 18 and 29 years old with Graves disease. The CDR3 runs from the conserved cysteine through the conserved F or W. The D gene is left open where the match is weak. Only part of the rows carry a size: once, few, many, or a class if the clone is expanded.

.	15	TRBV7-3	.	TRBJ2-7	CASSLTTGLWYEQYF	TGTGCCAGCAGCTTAACCACTGGTCTTTGGTACGAGCAGTACTTC
few	15	TRBV6-4	TRBD2	TRBJ2-1	CASSDGGGSYNEQFF	TGTGCCAGCAGTGACGGCGGGGGGTCCTACAATGAGCAGTTCTTC
few	14	TRBV28	.	TRBJ2-7	CASSPPGPLHEQYF	TGTGCCAGCAGTCCCCCGGGGCCACTGCACGAGCAGTACTTC
.	12	TRBV19	TRBD1	TRBJ1-2	CAIDRETYGYTF	TGTGCCATTGACAGGGAAACCTATGGCTACACCTTC
.	16	TRBV6-1	TRBD1	TRBJ1-6	CASSRTGGLINSPLHF	TGTGCCAGCAGTAGGACAGGGGGCTTAATTAATTCACCCCTCCACTTT
many	14	TRBV5-1	.	TRBJ2-1	CASSSTGLGHEQFF	TGCGCCAGCAGCTCTACAGGGCTCGGACATGAGCAGTTCTTC
many	13	TRBV30	.	TRBJ2-3	CAWSDWGADTQYF	TGTGCCTGGAGTGACTGGGGCGCAGATACGCAGTATTTT
many	15	TRBV9	.	TRBJ2-3	CASSVAGRGTDTQYF	TGTGCCAGCAGCGTAGCCGGGAGAGGGACGGATACGCAGTATTTT
many	12	TRBV12-3/TRBV12-4	.	TRBJ1-1	CASSLRIGVAFF	TGTGCCAGCAGTTTACGGATAGGGGTAGCTTTCTTT
.	14	TRBV20-1	TRBD2	TRBJ2-7	CSARGLAGVHAQYF	TGCAGTGCTAGAGGACTAGCGGGAGTTCACGCGCAGTACTTC
.	16	TRBV10-2	TRBD1	TRBJ2-3	CASSPGQGAPTDTQYF	TGCGCCAGCAGCCCAGGACAGGGGGCGCCCACAGATACGCAGTATTTT
.	12	TRBV27	.	TRBJ1-1	CASTPPRGEAFF	TGTGCCAGCACCCCGCCCCGGGGTGAAGCTTTCTTT
few	15	TRBV5-1	TRBD1	TRBJ1-5	CASSAGTGYNQPQHF	TGCGCCAGCAGTGCCGGGACAGGGTACAATCAGCCCCAGCATTTT
many	15	TRBV6-1	TRBD2	TRBJ2-5	CASAHSGGLQETQYF	TGTGCCAGCGCCCATAGCGGGGGGCTTCAAGAGACCCAGTACTTC
few	13	TRBV28	.	TRBJ1-2	CASSFSGTNGYTF	TGTGCCAGCAGTTTTTCGGGGACTAATGGCTACACCTTC
many	16	TRBV18	TRBD1	TRBJ1-1	CASSPGTGALNTEAFF	TGTGCCAGCTCACCTGGGACAGGGGCGTTGAACACTGAAGCTTTCTTT
many	17	TRBV19	.	TRBJ1-5	CASKGPLRQGIYQPQHF	TGTGCCAGTAAGGGGCCGTTGCGGCAGGGGATCTATCAGCCCCAGCATTTT
few	14	TRBV19	TRBD1	TRBJ1-2	CASTRDREGYGYTF	TGTGCCAGCACCCGGGACAGGGAAGGCTATGGCTACACCTTC
few	15	TRBV11-2	TRBD1	TRBJ1-6	CASSRTGGDNSPLHF	TGTGCCAGCAGCCGGACAGGGGGCGATAATTCACCCCTCCACTTT
.	17	TRBV2	TRBD2	TRBJ2-7	CASRGLAGGHVRYEQYF	TGTGCCAGCAGGGGACTAGCGGGGGGCCACGTAAGATACGAGCAGTACTTC
few	12	TRBV5-4	.	TRBJ2-1	CASSSIQNEQFF	TGTGCCAGCAGCTCAATACAGAATGAGCAGTTCTTC
many	15	TRBV12-3/TRBV12-4	.	TRBJ2-1	CASTKGRTSYNEQFF	TGTGCCAGCACAAAAGGACGCACCTCCTACAATGAGCAGTTCTTC
many	15	TRBV20-1	TRBD2	TRBJ2-7	CSARGQAGGSYEQYF	TGCAGTGCTAGAGGACAAGCGGGAGGCTCCTACGAGCAGTACTTC
few	14	TRBV10-2	.	TRBJ2-2	CASSEAGRAGELFF	TGCGCCAGCAGTGAGGCAGGGCGGGCCGGGGAGCTGTTTTTT
.	14	TRBV6-2/TRBV6-3	.	TRBJ1-5	CASSYRDNHQPQHF	TGTGCCAGCAGTTACCGGGACAATCATCAGCCCCAGCATTTT
many	15	TRBV28	TRBD1	TRBJ2-7	CASSGPGQGTYEQYF	TGTGCCAGCAGTGGGCCGGGACAGGGAACCTACGAGCAGTACTTC
.	16	TRBV13	TRBD1	TRBJ1-5	CASSLTRGLGNQPQHF	TGTGCCAGCAGCTTGACCAGGGGGCTAGGCAATCAGCCCCAGCATTTT
few	15	TRBV27	TRBD1	TRBJ2-5	CASSPQGTGRETQYF	TGTGCCAGCAGTCCCCAAGGGACAGGAAGGGAGACCCAGTACTTC
many	15	TRBV6-1	TRBD1	TRBJ2-1	CASSDRDRDYNEQFF	TGTGCCAGCAGTGACCGGGACAGGGACTACAATGAGCAGTTCTTC
few	14	TRBV28	TRBD1	TRBJ2-7	CASSLQDRGYEQYF	TGTGCCAGCAGTTTACAGGACAGGGGATACGAGCAGTACTTC
many	13	TRBV12-3/TRBV12-4	TRBD1	TRBJ1-1	CASSLSSAGGAFF	TGTGCCAGCAGTTTAAGTTCTGCAGGGGGTGCTTTCTTT
many	13	TRBV7-3	.	TRBJ2-2	CASARVNTGELFF	TGTGCCAGCGCCCGGGTGAACACCGGGGAGCTGTTTTTT
many	16	TRBV5-1	TRBD1	TRBJ2-3	CASSLGGQSSTDTQYF	TGCGCCAGCAGCTTGGGGGGACAGTCTAGCACAGATACGCAGTATTTT
many	16	TRBV12-3/TRBV12-4	.	TRBJ2-7	CASSPGERARPYEQYF	TGTGCCAGCAGTCCGGGGGAACGTGCTAGACCCTACGAGCAGTACTTC
many	14	TRBV28	TRBD1	TRBJ1-5	CASSWDRANQPQHF	TGTGCCAGCAGTTGGGACAGGGCAAATCAGCCCCAGCATTTT
few	14	TRBV20-1	TRBD1	TRBJ1-4	CSARDTGDSGKLFF	TGCAGTGCTAGGGATACAGGGGATTCTGGAAAACTGTTTTTT
many	12	TRBV20-1	.	TRBJ1-1	CSARDLGERGFF	TGCAGTGCTAGAGATCTGGGCGAACGAGGTTTCTTT
once	14	TRBV10-3	.	TRBJ2-3	CASGLSQEGDTQYF	TGTGCCTCGGGACTGTCGCAAGAAGGAGATACGCAGTATTTT
few	16	TRBV20-1	TRBD1	TRBJ1-1	CSAKGAGGGLDTEAFF	TGCAGTGCTAAGGGGGCAGGGGGTGGTCTAGACACTGAAGCTTTCTTT
.	13	TRBV7-9	.	TRBJ1-2	CASSLLIQNGYTF	TGTGCCAGCAGCTTACTAATACAGAATGGCTACACCTTC
many	15	TRBV7-9	TRBD1	TRBJ2-2	CASSWDRANTGELFF	TGTGCCAGCAGCTGGGACAGGGCGAACACCGGGGAGCTGTTTTTT
many	15	TRBV27	TRBD1	TRBJ2-7	CASSSPGQRAYEQYF	TGTGCCAGCAGTTCTCCGGGACAGCGCGCCTACGAGCAGTACTTC
many	13	TRBV27	.	TRBJ2-2	CASSLGEIGELFF	TGTGCCAGCAGTTTAGGGGAGATCGGGGAGCTGTTTTTT
many	12	TRBV6-1	.	TRBJ1-2	CASKMQFYGYTF	TGTGCCAGCAAGATGCAATTCTATGGCTACACCTTC
many	15	TRBV28	.	TRBJ2-2	CASTQWRAQAGELFF	TGTGCCAGCACCCAGTGGCGGGCGCAGGCCGGGGAGCTGTTTTTT
many	11	TRBV11-2	.	TRBJ2-1	CASSGGGEQFF	TGTGCCAGCAGCGGTGGGGGTGAGCAGTTCTTC
many	15	TRBV20-1	TRBD2	TRBJ2-1	CSARNLAGGLNEQFF	TGCAGTGCCAGGAACCTAGCGGGAGGGCTCAATGAGCAGTTCTTC
.	14	TRBV6-5	.	TRBJ1-5	CASSYGAGNQPQHF	TGTGCCAGCAGTTACGGGGCAGGGAATCAGCCCCAGCATTTT
few	14	TRBV6-1	TRBD1	TRBJ1-5	CASEGGQHNQPQHF	TGTGCCTCCGAAGGGGGACAGCACAATCAGCCCCAGCATTTT
many	14	TRBV20-1	TRBD2	TRBJ2-3	CSAQGAGEVDTQYF	TGCAGTGCTCAAGGGGCGGGAGAGGTAGATACGCAGTATTTT
many	14	TRBV6-5	.	TRBJ1-1	CASSSPFENTEAFF	TGTGCCAGCAGTTCCCCCTTTGAGAACACTGAAGCTTTCTTT
many	17	TRBV5-1	TRBD1	TRBJ2-2	CASSWRTGEKGTGELFF	TGCGCCAGCAGTTGGCGGACAGGGGAAAAGGGCACCGGGGAGCTGTTTTTT
many	12	TRBV6-1	.	TRBJ2-7	CASSELADEQYF	TGTGCCAGCAGTGAATTAGCGGACGAGCAGTACTTC
few	13	TRBV10-3	TRBD2	TRBJ2-3	CAIRGGSSDTQYF	TGTGCCATCAGAGGCGGGAGCTCAGATACGCAGTATTTT